Shown below are 28 T cell receptor beta chains from a single sample sequenced in a study of T cells in Graves' hyperthyroidism and ophthalmopathy. TCR beta CDR3 region amplification was performed from RNA transcripts. The study used the HTBI primer set for a first-round RT-PCR of the TCR CDR3. TCRdb independently ran MiXCR on the multiplex PCR reads; one entry per CDR3 protein. Found here are hundreds of thousands of distinct CDR3 sequences, 14% of them singletons; the top ten hold roughly 6.2%. Sequenced material: blood. The origin of the receptors is a woman younger than 45 with Graves' hyperthyroidism that later progressed to Graves' ophthalmopathy.

This clonotype was detected a few times. The chain combines TRBV4-2 with TRBJ1-2; 8 bases fit TRBD1. This CDR3 is 17 amino acids long. The germline V gene has CDR1 LGHNA and CDR2 YNFKEQ. The V segment lost 3 bases and the J segment 4 bases; nucleotides outside the gene matches: 13. The CDR3 spells CASSQINQGQAGYGYTF. The CDR3 DNA follows: TGTGCCAGCAGCCAGATCAACCAGGGACAGGCTGGCTATGGCTACACCTTC.

This clonotype was counted many times. V gene TRBV28 combines with J gene TRBJ1-1; 7 nucleotides agree with TRBD1. V dropped 3 bases and J dropped 6; count of bases not matched to a gene: 7. The CDR3 has 14 residues. Germline loops: CDR1 MDHEN, CDR2 SYDVKM. The CDR3, as DNA: TGTGCCAGCAGTTTCCCGACAGGGATACCTGAAGCTTTCTTT. Translating gives CASSFPTGIPEAFF. Full variable domain (outside the CDR3, taken from reference TRBV28 and TRBJ1-1): DVKVTQSSRYLVKRTGEKVFLECVQDMDHENMFWYRQDPGLGLRLIYFSYDVKMKEKGDIPEGYSVSREKKERFSLILESASTNQTSMYLCASSFPTGIPEAFFGQGTRLTVV.

The rearrangement uses TRBV4-1 and TRBJ2-2, with a tentative D call TRBD1 (5 bases). The CDR3 has 16 amino acids. Germline CDR1 is MGHRA and CDR2 is YSYEKL. Trimming stripped 0 bases from V and 7 bases from J, with 15 bases between. The DNA for the CDR3 is TGCGCCAGCAGCCAAGAGGGGCCTACTCAAGGCGGGGAGCTGTTTTTT. This translates into CASSQEGPTQGGELFF.

This clonotype was counted ten times or more. This rearrangement joins TRBV19 to TRBJ1-1; 10 bases line up with TRBD1. The CDR3 loop spans 13 amino acids. CDR1 is LNHDA and CDR2 is SQIVND in the germline V gene (reference sequence). CDR3 DNA: TGTGCTGTAGGGGACAGGGGCAGGACTGAAGCTTTCTTT. Protein: CAVGDRGRTEAFF.

The V gene is TRBV6-1, the J gene TRBJ2-7; TRBD2 aligns across 10 bases. V was pared by 6 bases and J by 5 bases, with 16 bases of the junction left unmatched. Germline loops: CDR1 MNHNS, CDR2 SASEGT. The CDR3 spans 17 residues. The CDR3 loop is CASSSLLLAGVRNEQYF. The CDR3 bases are TGTGCCAGCAGCTCCCTACTCCTAGCGGGAGTACGAAACGAGCAGTACTTC.

This clonotype has a count of ten or more. This chain links TRBV11-2 with TRBJ2-5; no clear D. V lost 2 bases and J 5 bases, leaving 12 bases between the germline ends. The germline gives CDR1 SGHAT, CDR2 FQNNGV. The length of the CDR3 is 14 residues. The CDR3 DNA is TGTGCCAGCAGCTTAAATCCAGGAGAGGAGACCCAGTACTTC. The encoded protein is CASSLNPGEETQYF.

This clonotype was seen repeatedly, ten times or more. V and J are TRBV12-3 or TRBV12-4 and TRBJ1-2; 9 bases are shared with TRBD1. V shed 3 bases and J 6 bases; nucleotides not matched to a gene: 11. The CDR3 totals 16 residues. In nucleotides, the CDR3 is TGTGCCAGCAGTTTTATCTTCGGCACAGGGGGCCATGGCTACACCTTC. The encoded protein is CASSFIFGTGGHGYTF.

This chain joins TRBV29-1 and TRBJ2-7, with D perhaps matching TRBD1 or TRBD2 (5 bases each). V gave up 3 bases and J gave up 4 bases, with 7 bases separating them. The CDR3 runs to 11 residues. CDR1 is SQVTM and CDR2 is ANQGSEA in the germline V gene. CDR3 DNA: TGCAGCGTTGAGTGGGGGTACGAGCAGTACTTC. This translates into CSVEWGYEQYF.

This clonotype was observed at least ten times. The V gene is TRBV11-2, the J gene TRBJ1-1; TRBD1 matches 8 bases. Per the germline V gene, CDR1 is SGHAT and CDR2 is FQNNGV. The CDR3 contains 18 residues. V dropped 1 base and J dropped 0; count of bases not matched to a gene: 10. The CDR3 protein is CASSLVPAGGYLNTEAFF. The CDR3 nucleotides read TGTGCCAGCAGCTTAGTCCCTGCAGGGGGCTATTTGAACACTGAAGCTTTCTTT.

This clonotype was seen repeatedly, ten times or more. This chain connects TRBV28 to TRBJ1-6; D call uncertain. The ends were cut back, 7 bases at V and 7 bases at J, with 5 bases in the middle. This CDR3 has 11 residues. Germline CDR1 MDHEN, CDR2 SYDVKM. The CDR3 reads CASMWNSPLHF. CDR3 DNA sequence: TGTGCCAGCATGTGGAATTCACCCCTCCACTTT. Drawing the rest from reference TRBV28 and TRBJ1-6, the complete variable domain is DVKVTQSSRYLVKRTGEKVFLECVQDMDHENMFWYRQDPGLGLRLIYFSYDVKMKEKGDIPEGYSVSREKKERFSLILESASTNQTSMYLCASMWNSPLHFGNGTRLTVT.

The gene calls are TRBV12-3 or TRBV12-4 and TRBJ1-1, with 9 bases identical to TRBD1. This CDR3 is built from 14 residues. After removal of 6 bases from V and 4 bases from J, the junction contained 6 bases not matched to a gene. This CDR3 reads CASRRTGVGTEAFF. For the CDR3, the DNA is TGTGCCAGCAGAAGGACAGGGGTTGGCACTGAAGCTTTCTTT.

This clonotype was counted a single time. This may stem from a read error, because a much larger clone lies one nucleotide away. Since the CDR3 does not end with the conserved phenylalanine or tryptophan, this likely comes from a read error. The rearrangement links TRBV28 to TRBJ2-3, with 10 bases that match TRBD2. The germline gives CDR1 MDHEN, CDR2 SYDVKM. The junction had 9 bases not matched to a gene; V was cut back by 2 bases and J by 4 bases. The CDR3 covers 17 residues. CDR3 DNA sequence: TGTGCCAGCAGTTTAGGGACTAGCGTATTACGGTCAGATACGCAGTATTTA. Residues: CASSLGTSVLRSDTQYL.

The chain joins TRBV28 to TRBJ2-7, with a possible D match to TRBD1 (6 bases). The CDR3 length is 17 residues. V shed 9 bases and J shed 0 bases, with 24 bases lying between them. The V gene's germline CDR1 is MDHEN and CDR2 SYDVKM. The CDR3 is CASFPGGQPRSSYEQYF. CDR3 coding DNA: TGTGCCAGTTTTCCTGGGGGACAACCCCGCAGCTCCTACGAGCAGTACTTC. The complete variable domain, with remaining parts taken from reference TRBV28 and TRBJ2-7, reads DVKVTQSSRYLVKRTGEKVFLECVQDMDHENMFWYRQDPGLGLRLIYFSYDVKMKEKGDIPEGYSVSREKKERFSLILESASTNQTSMYLCASFPGGQPRSSYEQYFGPGTRLTVT.

This clonotype was seen repeatedly, ten times or more. The chain has TRBV29-1 and TRBJ2-3, with D unclear. CDR1 and CDR2 from the germline V gene are SQVTM and ANQGSEA. The CDR3 has 12 amino acids. Trimming took 1 base from V and 6 from J, leaving 8 bases between them. The chain's CDR3 is CSVEVLADTQYF. The CDR3 DNA follows: TGCAGCGTTGAAGTTTTGGCGGATACGCAGTATTTT.

This clonotype was recorded a few times. The chain combines TRBV28 with TRBJ2-1, with 8 bases identical to TRBD1. Germline V CDR1 and CDR2: MDHEN, SYDVKM. Trimming removed 4 bases from V and 6 bases from J; junction bases left unmatched: 11. This CDR3 is 16 amino acids long. The CDR3 loop reads CASSSPRDRTLNEQFF. The CDR3, as DNA: TGTGCCAGCAGTTCCCCCCGGGACAGGACTCTCAATGAGCAGTTCTTC.

This clonotype was observed at least ten times. This chain joins TRBV15 and TRBJ2-1, with 7 bases matching TRBD2. The germline V gene has CDR1 LNHNV and CDR2 YYDKDF (reference sequence). Trimming cost V 8 bases and J 2 bases; bases outside gene matches: 6. This CDR3 comprises 14 residues. The CDR3 reads CATDREDTYNEQFF. CDR3 coding DNA: TGTGCCACCGACCGGGAGGATACCTACAATGAGCAGTTCTTC. The full variable domain, its missing parts supplied by reference TRBV15 and TRBJ2-1, is DAMVIQNPRYQVTQFGKPVTLSCSQTLNHNVMYWYQQKSSQAPKLLFHYYDKDFNNEADTPDNFQSRRPNTSFCFLDIRSPGLGDTAMYLCATDREDTYNEQFFGPGTRLTVL.

A few counts support this clonotype. This sequence joins TRBV28 and TRBJ1-2; D not resolved. With 8 bases removed from V and 5 bases from J, the gap between germline ends came to 15 bases. The CDR3 consists of 13 residues. The V gene's germline CDR1 is MDHEN and CDR2 SYDVKM. CDR3 nucleotide sequence: TGTGCCAGCGTCGCGGTAGGGCCTTATGGCTACACCTTC. As protein: CASVAVGPYGYTF.

This clonotype has a count of ten or more. The chain recombines TRBV2 with TRBJ1-4; D is possibly TRBD1 (6 bases). Trimming cost V 7 bases and J 0 bases, with 12 bases left between them. The CDR3 has 15 amino acids. CDR1 and CDR2 (germline): SNHLY, FYNNEI. CDR3: CASKKDSSTNEKLFF. The CDR3 bases are TGTGCCAGCAAGAAGGACAGCTCAACTAATGAAAAACTGTTTTTT.

This clonotype occurred many times. This rearrangement joins TRBV11-3 to TRBJ1-6, with D perhaps TRBD1 (5 bases). Trimming stripped 7 bases from V and 2 bases from J, with 12 bases between. This CDR3 is 15 amino acids long. Looked up from germline, CDR1 is SGHNT and CDR2 is YENEEA. The CDR3 region is CASTVSGAYNSPLHF. The DNA for the CDR3 is TGTGCCAGCACCGTCTCGGGGGCCTATAATTCACCCCTCCACTTT.

This clonotype was seen many times. This chain uses TRBV10-3 with TRBJ2-1, with TRBD2 matching over 12 bases. This CDR3 has 14 amino acids. Germline lookup yields CDR1 ENHRY and CDR2 SYGVKD. V was pared by 8 bases and J by 10 bases, with 9 bases of the junction left unmatched. CDR3 region: CAIQETSGGFEQFF. As DNA, the CDR3 is TGTGCCATCCAGGAGACTAGCGGGGGATTCGAGCAGTTCTTC.

Concerning this clonotype itself: A much larger clone lies one base from this, so it may be a read error. The CDR3 loop is CTSSLSRGRTEAFF. The CDR3 DNA is TGTACCAGCAGTTTAAGCAGGGGGCGAACTGAAGCTTTCTTT. The chain is built from TRBV12-3 or TRBV12-4 and TRBJ1-1; 8 positions agree with TRBD1. The length of the CDR3 is 14 residues.

This clonotype was found many times. This rearrangement joins TRBV25-1 to TRBJ1-4; possibly TRBD1 for D (6 bases). Trimming took off 1 base at V and 5 bases at J, with 17 bases between the two ends. Germline CDR1 MGHDK, CDR2 SYGVNS. This CDR3 spans 17 amino acids. The CDR3 loop is CASSESPRRGSNEKLFF. The CDR3 DNA reads TGTGCCAGCAGTGAATCCCCTAGGAGGGGGTCGAATGAAAAACTGTTTTTT.

In its sample, this clonotype was seen many times. The chain has TRBV5-1 and TRBJ2-1, with D perhaps matching TRBD1 (6 bases). The CDR3 is made up of 13 amino acids. Trimming cost V 0 bases and J 7 bases, with 8 bases left between them. Germline V lookup: CDR1 SGHRS, CDR2 YFSETQ. DNA for the CDR3: TGCGCCAGCAGCTTGGACAGGGTGAATGAGCAGTTCTTC. As protein: CASSLDRVNEQFF.

This clonotype has just one count. A read error may explain this, as a much larger clone is one base away. V is TRBV20-1 and J is TRBJ2-7; 8 positions match TRBD2. Near its end, the DNA agrees better with TRBJ2-1, so the J call may be wrong. Germline values: CDR1 DFQATT, CDR2 SNEGSKA (reference sequence). The CDR3 runs 13 residues. As DNA, the CDR3 is TGCAGTGCTAGTGAGCGGGAGAGGTACGAGCAGTTCTTC. Translated: CSASERERYEQFF.

This clonotype came up a few times. The chain employs TRBV27 and TRBJ2-2; 8 nucleotides agree with TRBD1. The CDR3 is 16 amino acids. Germline CDR1 reads MNHEY; CDR2 reads SMNVEV (reference sequence). J lost 2 bases, V lost 4 bases, and 6 bases had no gene match. The CDR3 region is CASSSTGDGNTGELFF. In DNA, the CDR3 is TGTGCCAGCAGTTCGACAGGGGACGGAAACACCGGGGAGCTGTTTTTT.

This clonotype showed up just a few times. J is TRBJ2-1 and V is TRBV20-1; no reliable D call. Trimming removed 1 base at V and 9 bases at J, with 16 bases between. Germline loops: CDR1 DFQATT, CDR2 SNEGSKA (reference sequence). This CDR3 is 14 amino acids long. The CDR3 nucleotides read TGCAGTGCTAGAGCGGCCGGGCCAGTAACTGAGCAGTTCTTC. Protein: CSARAAGPVTEQFF.

This clonotype was picked up a small number of times. The gene calls are TRBV4-2 and TRBJ1-2; D unresolved. CDR1 and CDR2 from the germline V gene are LGHNA and YNFKEQ. The CDR3 has 15 residues. With 0 bases removed from V and 2 bases from J, the gap between germline ends came to 10 bases. The CDR3 sequence: CASSQEWVMNYGYTF. The CDR3 DNA reads TGTGCCAGCAGCCAAGAATGGGTGATGAACTATGGCTACACCTTC.

Remarks on this clonotype: A single base separates this from a much larger clone, so it may be a read error. The gene calls are TRBV20-1 and TRBJ1-5, with TRBD1 matching over 7 bases. The CDR3 extends over 14 amino acids. Germline V CDR1 and CDR2: DFQATT, SNEGSKA (reference sequence). Written as DNA, the CDR3 is TGCAGTGCTAGCACGGGGACAGTGGGCCAGCCCCGGCATTTT. Translated: CSASTGTVGQPRHF.